Listed below are T cell receptor beta chains from one sample, sequenced in a study of cytomegalovirus exposure and HLA in healthy donors. Clones were sequenced by immunoSEQ multiplex PCR, and TCRdb holds only the in-frame ones, with some missing. This sample carries fewer than 200,000 clones, 80% of them seen once, and the ten largest clones take about 0.7%. Sequencing used PBMCs. The source is a boy aged 10-17 years in good health and CMV-seronegative. Each CDR3 is given with its conserved first and last residue. The D gene is left open where the match is weak. The size entry is marked missing in some rows and otherwise reads once, few, many or a size class.

>.|TRBJ2-1|TRBV2|.
CASSRGPEQFF
TGTGCCAGCAGCAGGGGTCCTGAGCAGTTCTTC
>.|TRBJ2-7|TRBV4-3|.
CASSPPPGSSYEQYF
TGCGCCAGCAGCCCACCCCCGGGTTCCTCCTACGAGCAGTACTTC
>.|TRBJ1-5|TRBV30|.
CAWSVSNSNQPQHF
TGTGCCTGGAGTGTATCTAATAGCAATCAGCCCCAGCATTTT
>.|TRBJ1-2|TRBV28|.
CACSTRVYGYTF
TGTGCCTGCTCAACGAGGGTATATGGCTACACCTTC
>.|TRBJ1-4|TRBV21-1|.
CASSKEVGQGMIEEKLFF
TGTGCCAGCAGCAAAGAAGTAGGCCAGGGGATGATCGAAGAAAAACTGTTTTTT
>.|TRBJ1-2|TRBV7-9|.
CASSPAGGARFYGYTF
TGTGCCAGCAGCCCGGCGGGAGGGGCTCGGTTCTATGGCTACACCTTC
>.|TRBJ1-1|TRBV2|TRBD1
CASSNRGGTEAFF
TGTGCCAGCAGTAACAGGGGGGGGACTGAAGCTTTCTTT
>.|TRBJ2-5|TRBV7-2|.
CASSRDTQETQYF
TGTGCCAGCAGCCGGGACACCCAAGAGACCCAGTACTTC
>.|TRBJ2-7|TRBV7-9|.
CASSLYREMDEQYF
TGTGCCAGCAGCCTATACAGGGAGATGGACGAGCAGTACTTC
>.|TRBJ2-2|TRBV18|TRBD1
CASSRDRITGELFF
TGTGCCAGCTCAAGGGACAGAATAACCGGGGAGCTGTTTTTT
>.|TRBJ2-1|TRBV30|TRBD2
CAWVAGRSYNEQFF
TGTGCCTGGGTAGCGGGTCGATCCTACAATGAGCAGTTCTTC
>.|TRBJ2-5|TRBV4-1|.
CASSQDWQGGETQYF
TGCGCCAGCAGCCAAGACTGGCAGGGCGGAGAGACCCAGTACTTC
>.|TRBJ2-7|TRBV5-1|TRBD1
CASSVTGVSSYEQYF
TGCGCCAGCAGCGTTACAGGGGTTAGCTCCTACGAGCAGTACTTC
>.|TRBJ2-1|TRBV9|TRBD1
CASSVSRLGTGMNEQFF
TGTGCCAGCAGCGTATCCCGTTTGGGGACAGGGATGAATGAGCAGTTCTTC
>.|TRBJ1-2|TRBV6-6|TRBD1
CASGQGALGYTF
TGTGCCAGCGGACAGGGGGCACTTGGCTACACCTTC
>few|TRBJ2-7|TRBV7-9|.
CASSLSFRGEQYF
TGTGCCAGCAGCCTCTCCTTCCGAGGCGAGCAGTACTTC
>.|TRBJ2-2|TRBV7-2|.
CASSFRGNKLAGELFF
TGTGCCAGCAGCTTCAGGGGAAATAAGTTGGCCGGGGAGCTGTTTTTT
>few|TRBJ1-1|TRBV11-3|.
CASSLEGAEAFF
TGTGCCAGCAGCTTAGAAGGGGCTGAAGCTTTCTTT
>.|TRBJ2-1|TRBV4-1|TRBD2
CASSLYGAGAYNEQFF
TGCGCCAGCAGCCTGTATGGGGCGGGAGCCTACAATGAGCAGTTCTTC
>.|TRBJ1-1|TRBV28|.
CASRATGLSEAFF
TGTGCCAGCAGAGCCACAGGGTTAAGTGAAGCTTTCTTT
>.|TRBJ2-1|TRBV7-6|.
CASSLRSSNEQFF
TGTGCCAGCAGCTTGCGGTCCTCCAATGAGCAGTTCTTC
>.|TRBJ2-1|TRBV19|.
CASRRQAKDNEQFF
TGTGCCAGTAGAAGACAGGCCAAAGACAATGAGCAGTTCTTC
>.|TRBJ2-2|TRBV5-4|TRBD1
CASSPYRGDSTGELFF
TGTGCCAGCAGCCCTTACAGGGGGGATTCCACCGGGGAGCTGTTTTTT
>.|TRBJ2-5|TRBV7-9|.
CASSPQGGWETQYF
TGTGCCAGCAGCCCACAGGGTGGTTGGGAGACCCAGTACTTC
>.|TRBJ2-3|TRBV14|.
CASSQDLSDTQYF
TGTGCCAGCAGCCAAGATTTATCAGATACGCAGTATTTT
>.|TRBJ1-6|TRBV10-3|.
CAISEGGVSYSPLHF
TGTGCCATCAGTGAGGGAGGGGTTAGTTATTCACCCCTCCACTTT
>once|TRBJ2-1|TRBV7-3|.
CASSFRRDHNEQFF
TGTGCCAGCAGCTTTCGGAGGGACCACAATGAGCAGTTCTTC
>.|TRBJ1-4|TRBV5-4|.
CASSLVGEKLFF
TGTGCCAGCAGCTTGGTCGGGGAAAAACTGTTTTTT
>.|TRBJ2-3|TRBV15|.
CATSPPEAITDTQYF
TGTGCCACCAGCCCCCCGGAGGCAATCACAGATACGCAGTATTTT
>.|TRBJ2-7|TRBV6-1|.
CASSEIREVEQYF
TGTGCCAGCAGTGAAATACGGGAAGTGGAGCAGTACTTC
>few|TRBJ1-4|TRBV5-1|TRBD1
CASSYLTGEEKLFF
TGCGCCAGCAGCTATCTCACAGGGGAGGAAAAACTGTTTTTT
>once|TRBJ1-6|TRBV29-1|TRBD1
CSATGTGANSPLHF
TGCAGCGCGACCGGGACAGGAGCTAATTCACCCCTCCACTTT
>.|TRBJ1-2|TRBV28|TRBD1
CASRVTGKNYGYTF
TGTGCCAGCAGAGTGACAGGGAAGAACTATGGCTACACCTTC
>.|TRBJ2-5|TRBV30|.
CAWSVGHQQETQYF
TGTGCCTGGAGTGTGGGACACCAACAAGAGACCCAGTACTTC
>.|TRBJ2-7|TRBV27|.
CASRRGGTYEQYF
TGTGCCAGCAGGAGGGGGGGGACCTACGAGCAGTACTTC
>once|TRBJ1-5|TRBV15|TRBD1
CATSRDKGAGQPQHF
TGTGCCACCAGCAGAGATAAGGGGGCGGGTCAGCCCCAGCATTTT
>.|TRBJ1-2|TRBV7-2|.
CASSFTLANYGYTF
TGTGCCAGCAGCTTCACGTTAGCTAACTATGGCTACACCTTC
>.|TRBJ1-1|TRBV20-1|.
CSARGQVEAFF
TGCAGTGCTAGAGGGCAGGTTGAAGCTTTCTTT
>.|TRBJ1-2|TRBV11-1|.
CASSFEYYGYTF
TGTGCCAGCAGCTTTGAGTACTATGGCTACACCTTC
>.|TRBJ1-1|TRBV10-1|.
CASSESSGDTEAFF
TGCGCCAGCAGTGAGTCGTCGGGAGACACTGAAGCTTTCTTT
>.|TRBJ2-1|TRBV9|TRBD2
CASSAAPVTSGHNEQFF
TGTGCCAGCAGCGCCGCCCCAGTAACTAGCGGGCACAATGAGCAGTTCTTC
>.|TRBJ2-7|TRBV7-2|TRBD2
CASSFSSGGAYEQYF
TGTGCCAGCAGCTTCTCTAGCGGGGGGGCCTACGAGCAGTACTTC
>few|TRBJ1-2|TRBV6-1|.
CASSLHLGNYTF
TGTGCCAGCAGTTTACACCTAGGAAACTACACCTTC
>.|TRBJ2-1|TRBV4-2|TRBD2
CASSQDNQRGVPHNNEQFF
TGTGCCAGCAGCCAAGATAACCAGCGGGGGGTCCCTCACAACAATGAGCAGTTCTTC
>once|TRBJ1-1|TRBV19|TRBD1
CASSPGGNTEAFF
TGTGCCAGTAGCCCAGGGGGGAACACTGAAGCTTTCTTT
>.|TRBJ2-3|TRBV7-3|TRBD2
CASSFLRTSTSASTDTQYF
TGTGCCAGCAGCTTTTTAAGGACTAGCACCTCGGCTAGCACAGATACGCAGTATTTT
>few|TRBJ2-3|TRBV6-1|.
CASSEAIRTSTDTQYF
TGTGCCAGCAGTGAAGCAATTCGGACAAGCACAGATACGCAGTATTTT
>.|TRBJ1-1|TRBV29-1|TRBD1
CSVRKSRDRGLNTEAFF
TGCAGCGTCCGAAAGTCCCGAGACAGGGGATTGAACACTGAAGCTTTCTTT
>.|TRBJ2-7|TRBV11-2|TRBD2
CASSSLGTSGIYEQYF
TGTGCCAGCAGCTCCTTAGGGACTAGCGGGATCTACGAGCAGTACTTC
>few|TRBJ1-1|TRBV7-2|.
CASSPTENTEAFF
TGTGCCAGCAGCCCAACAGAGAACACTGAAGCTTTCTTT
>.|TRBJ2-1|TRBV5-1|TRBD1
CASSLARTGYANEQFF
TGCGCCAGCAGCTTGGCACGGACAGGGTATGCCAATGAGCAGTTCTTC
>.|TRBJ2-2|TRBV18|.
CASSPDFLYTGELFF
TGTGCCAGCTCACCGGACTTTCTTTACACCGGGGAGCTGTTTTTT